The clone carrying this T cell receptor (beta chain) was observed a few times. As yet, its antigen is unknown. This specimen belongs to a study of T cell repertoires in cytomegalovirus infection. Study-level information: Matching HLA type, along with CMV infection, was indicated by public TCR beta signatures.

V dropped 2 bases and J dropped 6; count of bases not matched to a gene: 2. The CDR3 is 13 amino acids. Germline CDR1 is SGHDT and CDR2 is YYEEEE. Study-wide results and caveats: HLA-C-restricted CMV-specific TCR beta clonotypes prevailed in the ex vivo response.

MiXCR, run by TCRdb on the reads, gives a single entry per CDR3 protein. Among approximately 100,000 distinct CDR3 sequences listed, roughly 39% were seen once. The TCR comes from a human donor in good health (CMV status not recorded). Some clones in this sample may be carry-over from other donors' samples. Sequenced here: CD8+ T cells from cultured PBMCs, sampled from culture after CMV antigen stimulation. This chain links TRBV5-6 with TRBJ2-1; TRBD1 matches 7 bases. CDR3 bases: TGTGCCAGCAGCTTAGGGGACAGCAATGAGCAGTTCTTC. This translates into CASSLGDSNEQFF.